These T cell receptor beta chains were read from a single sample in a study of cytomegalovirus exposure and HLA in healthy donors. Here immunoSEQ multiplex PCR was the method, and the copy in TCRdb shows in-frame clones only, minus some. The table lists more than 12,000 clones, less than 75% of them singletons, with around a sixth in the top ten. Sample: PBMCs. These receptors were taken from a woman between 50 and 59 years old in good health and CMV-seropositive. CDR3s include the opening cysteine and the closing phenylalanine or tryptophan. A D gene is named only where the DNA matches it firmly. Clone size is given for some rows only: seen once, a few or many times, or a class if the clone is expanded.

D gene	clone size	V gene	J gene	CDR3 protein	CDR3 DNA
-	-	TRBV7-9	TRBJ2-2	CASSLTLNTGELFF	TGTGCCAGCAGCTTAACATTGAACACCGGGGAGCTGTTTTTT
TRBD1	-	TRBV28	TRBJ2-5	CASSAPGQGGETQYF	TGTGCCAGCAGTGCGCCGGGACAGGGGGGGGAGACCCAGTACTTC
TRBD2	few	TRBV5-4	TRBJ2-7	CASSLRGSGRSEQYF	TGTGCCAGCAGCCTTAGGGGAAGCGGGAGGTCCGAGCAGTACTTC
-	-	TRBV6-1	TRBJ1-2	CASSEWGGIGYTF	TGTGCCAGCAGTGAATGGGGGGGCATTGGCTACACCTTC
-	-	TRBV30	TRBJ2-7	CAWSRGSYEQYF	TGTGCCTGGAGTCGGGGGTCCTACGAGCAGTACTTC
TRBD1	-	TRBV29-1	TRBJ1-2	CSVVGQALSSYGYTF	TGCAGCGTTGTGGGACAGGCCCTATCCTCCTATGGCTACACCTTC
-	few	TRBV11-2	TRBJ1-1	CASSSNRANTEAFF	TGTGCCAGCAGCTCGAACAGGGCCAACACTGAAGCTTTCTTT
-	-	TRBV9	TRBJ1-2	CASSGRQTNYGYTF	TGTGCCAGCAGCGGGCGACAGACGAACTATGGCTACACCTTC
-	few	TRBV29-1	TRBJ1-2	CSVDEYGYTF	TGCAGCGTTGACGAGTATGGCTACACCTTC
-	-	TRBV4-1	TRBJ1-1	CASSQGGGFKTGLDTEAFF	TGCGCCAGCAGCCAAGGTGGGGGCTTTAAGACAGGATTAGACACTGAAGCTTTCTTT
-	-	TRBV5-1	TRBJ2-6	CASSKASGANVLTF	TGCGCCAGCAGCAAAGCCTCTGGGGCCAACGTCCTGACTTTC
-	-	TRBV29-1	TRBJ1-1	CSVIATEAFF	TGCAGCGTCATAGCCACTGAAGCTTTCTTT
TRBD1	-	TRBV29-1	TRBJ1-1	CSVRTGNTEAFF	TGCAGCGTCCGGACAGGGAACACTGAAGCTTTCTTT
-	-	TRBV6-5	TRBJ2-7	CASSYSEGAGEQYF	TGTGCCAGCAGTTACTCGGAAGGGGCGGGGGAGCAGTACTTC
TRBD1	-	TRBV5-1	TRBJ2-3	CASSFRQGTDTQYF	TGCGCCAGCAGCTTTCGACAGGGGACAGATACGCAGTATTTT
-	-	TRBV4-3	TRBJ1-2	CASSQEITGRDGYTF	TGCGCCAGCAGCCAAGAAATTACAGGGAGGGATGGCTACACCTTC
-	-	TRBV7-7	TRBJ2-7	CASSLGNGIYEQYF	TGTGCTAGCAGCTTAGGGAACGGGATCTACGAGCAGTACTTC
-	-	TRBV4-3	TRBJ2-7	CASSRSAGTPGEQYF	TGCGCCAGCAGCCGGTCAGCCGGGACTCCAGGGGAGCAGTACTTC
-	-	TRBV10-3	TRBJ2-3	CAISESGLSNRDTQYF	TGTGCCATCAGTGAGTCGGGGCTTTCTAATAGAGATACGCAGTATTTT
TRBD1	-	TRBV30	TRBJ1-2	CAWSVGTGTNGYTF	TGTGCCTGGAGTGTAGGGACAGGGACGAATGGCTACACCTTC
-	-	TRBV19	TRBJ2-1	CASSQDFNNEQFF	TGTGCCAGTAGCCAGGACTTTAACAATGAGCAGTTCTTC
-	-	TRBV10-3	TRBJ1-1	CAISSRDGRNTEAFF	TGTGCCATCTCGTCCCGGGACGGGAGGAACACTGAAGCTTTCTTT
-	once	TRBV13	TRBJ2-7	CASSTGNIFYEQYF	TGTGCCAGCAGCACAGGGAATATCTTCTACGAGCAGTACTTC
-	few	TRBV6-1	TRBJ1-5	CASSEQGWRQPQHF	TGTGCCAGCAGTGAACAGGGTTGGCGTCAGCCCCAGCATTTT
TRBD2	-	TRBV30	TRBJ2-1	CAWRLGTSGIRAGYNEQFF	TGTGCCTGGAGACTCGGGACTAGCGGGATCAGGGCCGGATACAATGAGCAGTTCTTC
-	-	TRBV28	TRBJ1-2	CASSLAGNYGYTF	TGTGCCAGCAGTTTAGCAGGAAACTATGGCTACACCTTC
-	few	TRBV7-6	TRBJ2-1	CASSFGLLYEQFF	TGTGCCAGCAGCTTCGGTCTCCTTTATGAGCAGTTCTTC
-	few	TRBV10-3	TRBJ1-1	CAISERQMNTEAFF	TGTGCCATCAGTGAACGACAGATGAACACTGAAGCTTTCTTT
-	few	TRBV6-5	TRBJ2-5	CASTSSLQETQYF	TGTGCCAGCACCAGTTCCCTCCAAGAGACCCAGTACTTC
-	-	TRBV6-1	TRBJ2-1	CASNTWQNEQFF	TGTGCCAGCAATACGTGGCAGAATGAGCAGTTCTTC
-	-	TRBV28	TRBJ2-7	CASSLQSSYEQYF	TGTGCCAGCAGTTTACAGTCTTCCTACGAGCAGTACTTC
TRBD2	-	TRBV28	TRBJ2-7	CASSPSGSVYEQYF	TGTGCCAGCAGTCCTAGCGGGAGCGTCTACGAGCAGTACTTC
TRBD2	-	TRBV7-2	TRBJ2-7	CASSSGLAYSYEQYF	TGTGCCAGCAGTTCCGGACTAGCCTACTCCTACGAGCAGTACTTC
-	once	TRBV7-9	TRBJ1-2	CASSQGLIYGYTF	TGTGCCAGCAGCCAGGGGTTAATCTATGGCTACACCTTC
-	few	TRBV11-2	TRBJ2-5	CASSLGTGHPETQYF	TGTGCCAGCAGCTTAGGCACGGGTCATCCAGAGACCCAGTACTTC
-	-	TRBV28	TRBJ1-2	CASSLNRVHGYTF	TGTGCCAGCAGTTTGAACAGGGTACATGGCTACACCTTC
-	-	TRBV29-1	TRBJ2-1	CSVKLTGSSYNEQFF	TGCAGCGTTAAACTTACAGGGAGCTCCTACAATGAGCAGTTCTTC
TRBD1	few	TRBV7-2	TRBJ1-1	CASSGQGTTEAFF	TGTGCCAGCAGCGGACAGGGTACCACTGAAGCTTTCTTT
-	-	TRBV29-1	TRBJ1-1	CSVDRAMNTEAFF	TGCAGCGTTGACAGGGCGATGAACACTGAAGCTTTCTTT
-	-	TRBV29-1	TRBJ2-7	CSAWTGDYEQYF	TGCAGCGCCTGGACGGGGGATTACGAGCAGTACTTC
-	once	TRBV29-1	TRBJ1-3	CSVEIQGNTIYF	TGCAGCGTTGAAATTCAGGGCAACACCATATATTTT